This record looks at one TCR beta chain sequence and its context. Its specificity is unknown. The data were taken from a study of CD8 T cells in ankylosing spondylitis. Whole-study results and caveats: Existing reports had already noted some motif variants in reactive arthritis synovial fluid and blood. Disease-associated clones were reportedly significantly overrepresented in matched ankylosing spondylitis synovial fluid. Clones linked to disease, bearing a CD8+ phenotype, were relatively rare in peripheral blood. Seemingly distinctive of ankylosing spondylitis blood was a TCR beta motif formed by eight highly homologous variants.

From germline, CDR1 is DFQATT and CDR2 SNEGSKA (reference sequence). The CDR3 sequence is 13 residues long. The V and J ends lost 5 bases and 4 bases respectively, with 14 bases between them. Molecular-barcoded quantitative 5'-RACE produced these TCR beta libraries. Each CDR3 protein is one row after TCRdb ran MiXCR on the 5' RACE reads. The table shows approximately 440,000 distinct CDR3 sequences, with roughly 15% occurring only once. The TCR comes from a male donor with ankylosing spondylitis. The sequencing sample was made of blood, either unsorted or a sorted T cell fraction (not recorded which). The rearrangement uses TRBV20-1 and TRBJ1-1, with D perhaps matching TRBD1 (5 bases). As DNA, the CDR3 is TGCAGTGCTGCCGAAAAAAGGGGCACTGAAGCTTTCTTT. Encoded protein: CSAAEKRGTEAFF.